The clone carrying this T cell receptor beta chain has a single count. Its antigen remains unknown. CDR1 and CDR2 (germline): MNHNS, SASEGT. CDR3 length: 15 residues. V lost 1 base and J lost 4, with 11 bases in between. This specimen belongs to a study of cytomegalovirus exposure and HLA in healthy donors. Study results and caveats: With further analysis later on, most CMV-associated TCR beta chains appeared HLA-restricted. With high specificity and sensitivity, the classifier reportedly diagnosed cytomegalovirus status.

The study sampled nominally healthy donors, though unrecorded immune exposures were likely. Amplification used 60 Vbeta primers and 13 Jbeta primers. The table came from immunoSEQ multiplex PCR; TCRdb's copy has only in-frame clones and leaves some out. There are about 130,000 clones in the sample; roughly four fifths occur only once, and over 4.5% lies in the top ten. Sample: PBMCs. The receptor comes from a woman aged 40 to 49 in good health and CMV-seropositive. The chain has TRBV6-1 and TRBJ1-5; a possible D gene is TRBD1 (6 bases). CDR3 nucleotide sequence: TGTGCCAGCAGTGAAGGGGGACACCTAAATCAGCCCCAGCATTTT. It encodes CASSEGGHLNQPQHF.